This TCR beta chain appears in the sequencing data of a study of CD8+ T cells in alopecia areata. Turning to the study itself: Treated patients were given 5 to 10 mg oral tofacitinib twice daily.

After isolation, RNA underwent reverse transcription to generate cDNA as the sequencing template. Some clones are missing from TCRdb's copy, which holds only in-frame ones; the method was immunoSEQ multiplex PCR. Of 150,000 to 200,000 clones listed, about 47% are singletons. This CDR3 contains 15 residues. The V gene's germline CDR1 is SGDLS and CDR2 YYNGEE. The V and J ends lost 4 bases and 4 bases respectively, with 14 bases between them. Comment on this clone: No antigen is known for it.

General study findings and limits: Scalp and blood retained many expanded lesional clones during tofacitinib. It was lesional scalp, especially alopecia totalis/universalis, that showed higher clonality than normal scalp.

The treatment was: oral pan-JAK inhibitor, 5-10 mg twice daily. The sequence was collected from a human donor with alopecia areata. Source: CD8+ T cells sorted from blood, taken at week 52, from a patient treated with tofacitinib. This sequence joins TRBV9 and TRBJ1-4; unclear D gene. The CDR3 nucleotides read TGTGCCAGCAGCCCTGGGGTGAGAGATAATGAAAAACTGTTTTTT. Translation: CASSPGVRDNEKLFF.